This T cell receptor (beta chain) was captured by sequencing in a study of long-term antiretroviral therapy in people with HIV. The V end lost 6 bases, the J end lost 2 bases, and 10 bases lay between the germline ends. CDR1 MDHEN and CDR2 SYDVKM come from the germline V gene. The CDR3 spans 13 residues. Study-wide results and caveats: CDR3 length ranges were narrower in HIV repertoires than in controls. Absence of data on ART adherence, viral resistance or therapy changes was noted.

Samples were assayed with immunoSEQ v3.0 at survey level. Some clones are missing from TCRdb's copy, which holds only in-frame ones; the method was immunoSEQ multiplex PCR. The repertoire holds 30,000 or so clones, roughly 74% seen once, with 3% to 3.5% in the top ten. A remark on this clone: Antigen unknown.

The TCR was taken from a man in his forties or fifties with HIV. This material consisted of unsorted PBMCs, taken 3 years after starting antiretroviral therapy. This chain connects TRBV28 to TRBJ1-2, with D perhaps TRBD1 (5 bases). CDR3 coding DNA: TGTGCCAGCAGGTTGACAGCCAACTATGGCTACACCTTC. Translating gives CASRLTANYGYTF.